The sequence of this T cell receptor beta chain was determined in a study of T cells in Graves' hyperthyroidism and ophthalmopathy. Patients aged 18 to 65 had newly diagnosed hyperthyroidism lasting under 2 months. Using RNA transcripts as the source, TCR beta CDR3 regions were amplified. The TCR CDR3 first-round RT-PCR relied on the HTBI primer set. MiXCR, applied by TCRdb to the multiplex PCR reads, yields one record per CDR3 protein. Of fewer than 350,000 distinct CDR3 sequences listed, approximately 18% were seen once; the top ten hold 45% to 50%. There are many counts of this clonotype. The antigen is not known. V was pared by 6 bases and J by 4 bases, with 11 bases of the junction left unmatched. CDR1 is SNHLY and CDR2 is FYNNEI in the germline V gene. This CDR3 is built from 16 residues. General study results and limits: Prediction of ophthalmopathy progression came a median around 7.1 months pre-onset.

The V gene is TRBV2, the J gene TRBJ2-2; 7 nucleotides agree with TRBD2. This receptor was identified in a woman aged 45-65 years with Graves' hyperthyroidism. The source material was blood. CDR3 loop: CASRAPGRAITGELFF. Written as DNA, the CDR3 is TGTGCCAGCAGGGCCCCAGGGAGGGCTATCACCGGGGAGCTGTTTTTT. Supplemented by reference TRBV2 and TRBJ2-2, the full variable domain reads EPEVTQTPSHQVTQMGQEVILRCVPISNHLYFYWYRQILGQKVEFLVSFYNNEISEKSEIFDDQFSVERPDGSNFTLKIRSTKLEDSAMYFCASRAPGRAITGELFFGEGSRLTVL.